What follows are 18 T cell receptor beta chains derived from one specimen sequenced in a study of CD8 T cell repertoires and HIV-1 epitope variants. Generated by immunoSEQ multiplex PCR, the TCRdb table keeps only in-frame clones and is missing some. The table includes a few thousand clones, nearly 70% detected once. No antigen is known for these receptors. Specimen: cultured CD8+ T cells derived from PBMCs. All receptors derive from a male donor with HIV.

CDR3 sequence reads: CASSVGTGSARGYTF. In DNA form, the CDR3 reads TGTGCCAGCAGCGTGGGTACAGGGTCCGCTCGGGGCTACACCTTC. This rearrangement joins TRBV9 to TRBJ1-2; the D gene is possibly TRBD1 (6 bases). Trimming cost V 2 bases and J 8 bases, with 19 bases left between them. The germline V gene encodes CDR1 SGDLS and CDR2 YYNGEE. This CDR3 is built from 15 residues.

This chain uses TRBV5-6 with TRBJ1-1; D gene ambiguous. Trimming took off 3 bases at V and 0 bases at J, with 6 bases between the two ends. This CDR3 comprises 13 residues. From germline, CDR1 is SGHDT and CDR2 YYEEEE. DNA for the CDR3: TGTGCCAGCAGCTGGGCTTTGAACACTGAAGCTTTCTTT. Translating it yields CASSWALNTEAFF. The variable domain in full, completed from reference TRBV5-6 and TRBJ1-1, reads DAGVTQSPTHLIKTRGQQVTLRCSPKSGHDTVSWYQQALGQGPQFIFQYYEEEERQRGNFPDRFSGHQFPNYSSELNVNALLLGDSALYLCASSWALNTEAFFGQGTRLTVV.

The chain links TRBV9 to TRBJ2-1; 11 bases are shared with TRBD2. This CDR3 is built from 14 residues. Per germline, CDR1 SGDLS and CDR2 YYNGEE. V lost 6 bases, J lost 6 bases, and 5 bases stayed unmatched. CDR3 protein: CASMLGLAGNEQFF. The CDR3 DNA is TGTGCCAGCATGCTCGGACTAGCGGGCAATGAGCAGTTCTTC.

This clone occurred once. The chain joins TRBV27 to TRBJ2-2; D may be TRBD1 (6 bases). Germline V lookup: CDR1 MNHEY, CDR2 SMNVEV (reference sequence). This CDR3 has 14 residues. Trimming stripped 6 bases from V and 0 bases from J, with 8 bases between. The CDR3 nucleotides are TGTGCCAGCAGCAGGGGTTCGAACACCGGGGAGCTGTTTTTT. Protein sequence: CASSRGSNTGELFF.

This clone has a handful of counts. In DNA form, the CDR3 reads TGTGCCACCAGCAGAGCAACCTTAGCGGGGGACTCCTACGAGCAGTACTTC. Translation: CATSRATLAGDSYEQYF. The V call is TRBV15, the J call TRBJ2-7, with 9 bases that match TRBD2. CDR1 is LNHNV and CDR2 is YYDKDF in the germline V gene (reference sequence). The CDR3 totals 17 residues. Trimming took 1 base from V and 0 from J; bases not matched to a gene: 7.

The chain is built from TRBV7-6 and TRBJ1-1; D is perhaps TRBD1 (6 bases). Germline CDR1 and CDR2: SGHVS and FNYEAQ. This CDR3 comprises 14 residues. V lost 3 bases, J lost 2 bases, and 10 bases lay in between. The DNA of the CDR3 is TGTGCCAGCAGCTTTAGGGGGGGAAACACTGAAGCTTTCTTT. Amino acid sequence: CASSFRGGNTEAFF.

The chain recombines TRBV4-1 with TRBJ2-2; D gene ambiguous. The germline V gene has CDR1 MGHRA and CDR2 YSYEKL. Deletions cut 3 bases from V and 0 bases from J, with 5 bases between. The CDR3 is made up of 14 amino acids. CDR3 sequence reads: CASSHSANTGELFF. The DNA of the CDR3 is TGCGCCAGCAGCCACTCAGCGAACACCGGGGAGCTGTTTTTT.

This clone is termed medium-sized (0.01 to 0.1%). The V call is TRBV19, the J call TRBJ1-5; D unclear. Germline V gene lookup returns CDR1 LNHDA and CDR2 SQIVND (reference sequence). CDR3 length equals 13 residues. With 1 base removed from V and 9 bases from J, the gap between germline ends came to 10 bases. The CDR3 DNA sequence: TGTGCCAGTAGTATAGTTCCGGAGGGGCCCCAGCATTTT. Its translation is CASSIVPEGPQHF. Full variable domain (outside the CDR3, taken from reference TRBV19 and TRBJ1-5): DGGITQSPKYLFRKEGQNVTLSCEQNLNHDAMYWYRQDPGQGLRLIYYSQIVNDFQKGDIAEGYSVSREKKESFPLTVTSAQKNPTAFYLCASSIVPEGPQHFGDGTRLSIL.

This clone showed up just once. This rearrangement joins TRBV10-3 to TRBJ2-7; D gene unclear. Trimming took 3 bases from V and 2 from J, leaving 11 bases between them. The CDR3 runs to 14 residues. Germline V gene lookup returns CDR1 ENHRY and CDR2 SYGVKD. CDR3 residues: CAISDSGKAYEQYF. The CDR3 nucleotides read TGTGCCATCAGTGACTCAGGTAAAGCCTACGAGCAGTACTTC.

The chain links TRBV12-5 to TRBJ2-3; 7 positions agree with TRBD2. From germline, CDR1 is LGHNT and CDR2 FRNRAP. The trim removed 6 bases at V and 3 bases at J, leaving 9 bases unmatched. CDR3 length: 15 residues. CDR3 nucleotide sequence: TGTGCTAGTGGATATTCGACTAGCCTAACAGATACGCAGTATTTT. Translation gives CASGYSTSLTDTQYF.

The chain has TRBV4-1 and TRBJ1-5; D is undetermined. Trimming left V 1 base short and J 0 bases short, with 7 bases between. The CDR3 length is 15 residues. In germline, CDR1 is MGHRA, CDR2 YSYEKL. The CDR3 DNA sequence: TGCGCCAGCAGCCAAGGTCCAAGTAGCAATCAGCCCCAGCATTTT. The encoded protein is CASSQGPSSNQPQHF.

The gene calls are TRBV2 and TRBJ2-5; D not certain. The germline V gene encodes CDR1 SNHLY and CDR2 FYNNEI. V lost 4 bases, J lost 4 bases, and 7 bases lay in between. The CDR3 covers 12 residues. The CDR3 region has the DNA TGTGCCAGCAGTGTGACGAGAGAGACCCAGTACTTC. This gives the protein CASSVTRETQYF.

V is TRBV19 and J is TRBJ2-5, with no clear D. Germline-derived CDR1 and CDR2 are LNHDA and SQIVND (reference sequence). There are 12 residues in the CDR3. The ends were cut back, 1 base at V and 11 bases at J, with 11 bases in the middle. The CDR3 bases are TGTGCCAGTAGTATAGGGGCAGAGGAGCAGTACTTC. This encodes CASSIGAEEQYF.

The rearrangement joins TRBV19 to TRBJ1-5, with D uncertain. The CDR3 totals 13 residues. Trimming cost V 1 base and J 5 bases, with 6 bases left between them. Per the germline V gene, CDR1 is LNHDA and CDR2 is SQIVND (reference sequence). CDR3 nucleotides: TGTGCCAGTAGTATAGCCATCCATCAGCCCCAGCATTTT. It is translated as CASSIAIHQPQHF.

This sequence joins TRBV19 and TRBJ2-1; D might be TRBD2 (6 bases). Deletions cut 1 base from V and 2 bases from J, with 12 bases between. Per the germline V gene, CDR1 is LNHDA and CDR2 is SQIVND (reference sequence). The CDR3 is 16 residues long. CDR3 sequence: CASSIGWGVAYNEQFF. The CDR3 nucleotides are TGTGCCAGTAGTATAGGATGGGGGGTCGCCTACAATGAGCAGTTCTTC.

The chain carries TRBV4-2 and TRBJ2-7; the D is unclear. V was pared by 6 bases and J by 2 bases, with 14 bases between. Germline V lookup: CDR1 LGHNA, CDR2 YNFKEQ. This CDR3 comprises 14 residues. The DNA of the CDR3 is TGTGCCAGCAGTTCAGATGTCTCGGCCTACGAGCAGTACTTC. It codes for CASSSDVSAYEQYF.

This sequence joins TRBV27 and TRBJ2-7; no reliable D call. The CDR3 is 15 residues long. From germline, CDR1 is MNHEY and CDR2 SMNVEV (reference sequence). V lost 2 bases and J lost 0, with 11 bases in between. CDR3 region: CASSLQAGSSYEQYF. The CDR3 DNA is TGTGCCAGCAGTTTACAAGCCGGTAGCTCCTACGAGCAGTACTTC.

This clone was counted a few times. The chain joins TRBV19 to TRBJ1-4, with 7 bases identical to TRBD1. V shed 4 bases, J shed 8 bases, and the junction held 16 bases outside the gene matches. The CDR3 has 17 residues. Germline lookup yields CDR1 LNHDA and CDR2 SQIVND (reference sequence). The CDR3 region is CASSTQTDRTMREKLFF. CDR3 DNA: TGTGCCAGTAGTACACAAACGGACAGGACGATGCGGGAAAAACTGTTTTTT.